Included here is one TCR beta chain sequence, with context. This clone's antigen is unknown. Within one base of it there is no much larger clone, and no base qualities were kept. Library creation used the immunoSEQ multiplex PCR assay. In the authors' own workflow: A statistical classification framework was developed to diagnose cytomegalovirus status using the catalog of TCR beta chain sequences. TCRdb took this table from immuneACCESS and kept in-frame rearrangements with V and J called. Such tables lack part of the clones; where checked against another copy, unresolved V genes explain under half of the gap, and the rest is unexplained. The V and J calls and clone size were taken over from that table, and D and trimming were inferred from the DNA. The sample yields 180,000 or so clones; more than 75% were counted once. Approximately 7.7% of the sample rests with the top ten. The sample comes from a study of cytomegalovirus exposure and HLA in healthy donors (dated by TCRdb to the late 2010s). About the investigation overall: The roughly 670 repertoires of the first cohort and the roughly 110 validation repertoires were produced on the same platform, according to a later analysis. The study aimed to test whether cataloging public T cell receptors could reveal signatures of past pathogen exposure. In addition to the first cohort of 666 subjects, a separate validation cohort of 120 different subjects was used. High-throughput TCR immunosequencing, statistical association of individual TCRs with disease status, and machine learning were combined to predict cytomegalovirus infection status.

The donors belonged to the validation cohort of approximately 130 subjects, which was separate from the roughly 700-subject first cohort. The full study reports these points: All 120 or so repertoires were used to score co-occurrence in the validation cohort in a later analysis, because that analysis had no HLA typing for the cohort. Across donors, most TCR sequences were observed very rarely, whereas some public TCRs were present in many individuals. The authors suggested that the approach could potentially be extended to other disease states and immunological phenotypes. Cytomegalovirus status was reported to be diagnosed by the classifier with high specificity and sensitivity in both the original and validation cohorts. In a later analysis, TCRs clustered in the first cohort were found to also tend to co-occur in the approximately 110 validation repertoires, with 94% of cluster scores above 0. A few of the identified cytomegalovirus-associated TCR beta chains were confirmed in vitro to be specific for cytomegalovirus antigens. The study gave a list of some 150 TCR beta chains associated with cytomegalovirus.

There are 14 amino acids in the CDR3, from cysteine to phenylalanine inclusive. Of all the DNA, just the CDR3 is kept, 42 bases in frame from base 1. Looking up the germline V gene (reference sequence) yields CDR1 LNHDA and CDR2 SQIVND. V and J are truncated by 7 bases and 0 bases respectively, leaving an intervening sequence of 10 bases. This TCR came from a man between 25 and 39 years old in good health and CMV-seropositive. The material sequenced was PBMCs. The rearranged chain carries TRBV19 and TRBJ1-3, with an unclear D gene assignment. DNA sequence: TGTGCCAGTACCCGCGGAGGCTCTGGAAACACCATATATTTT. Its protein product is CASTRGGSGNTIYF.